The clone carrying this T cell receptor (beta chain) was counted only a few times. These data belong to a study of T cells after yellow fever vaccination. Template switching with 5'RACE generated the TCR cDNA and added a universal primer site and UMIs. TCRdb itself ran the 5' RACE reads through MiXCR, one entry per CDR3 protein. This sample yields about 320,000 distinct CDR3 sequences, of which about 11% are seen a single time; under 4% belongs to the top ten. Germline lookup yields CDR1 LGHNA and CDR2 YSLEER. Trimming left V 4 bases short and J 4 bases short, with 10 bases between. The CDR3 extends over 14 amino acids.

Source: CD4+ T cells sorted from PBMCs, taken 45 days after the yellow fever booster vaccination. This receptor was taken from a man aged 18 to 29 who received the YFV17D yellow fever vaccine. The chain employs TRBV4-3 and TRBJ1-4, with D possibly TRBD1 on 5 matching bases. Written as DNA, the CDR3 is TGCGCCAGCAGCCCTGACAGCTATAATGAAAAACTGTTTTTT. Protein: CASSPDSYNEKLFF.